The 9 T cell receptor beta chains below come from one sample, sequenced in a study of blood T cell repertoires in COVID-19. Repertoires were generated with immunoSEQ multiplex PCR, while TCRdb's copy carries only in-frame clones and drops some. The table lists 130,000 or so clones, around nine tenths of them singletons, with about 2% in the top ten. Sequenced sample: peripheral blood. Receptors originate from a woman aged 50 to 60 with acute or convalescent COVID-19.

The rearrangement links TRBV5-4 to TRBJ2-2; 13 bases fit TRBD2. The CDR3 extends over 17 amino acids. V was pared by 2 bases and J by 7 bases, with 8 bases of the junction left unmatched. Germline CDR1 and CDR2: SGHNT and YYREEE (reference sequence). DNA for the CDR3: TGTGCCAGCAGCTTCCCCGTAACTAGCGGGGGGGGCGGGGAGCTGTTTTTT. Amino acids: CASSFPVTSGGGGELFF.

For the CDR3, the DNA is TGTGCCAGCAGCTTAGTGCCCCCCGCAGGGCAAGGCGGCTACACCTTC. Translated: CASSLVPPAGQGGYTF. The chain employs TRBV7-2 and TRBJ1-2, with D tentatively TRBD1 (5 bases). The germline CDR1 and CDR2 sequences are SGHTA and FQGNSA. Trimming stripped 1 base from V and 8 bases from J, with 20 bases between. The length of the CDR3 is 16 residues.

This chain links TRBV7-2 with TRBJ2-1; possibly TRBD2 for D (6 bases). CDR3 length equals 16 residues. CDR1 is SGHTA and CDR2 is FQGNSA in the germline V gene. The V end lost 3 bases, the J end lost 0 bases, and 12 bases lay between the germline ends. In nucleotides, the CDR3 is TGTGCCAGCAGCTTTAGTTGGGACTCCTCCTACAATGAGCAGTTCTTC. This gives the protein CASSFSWDSSYNEQFF.

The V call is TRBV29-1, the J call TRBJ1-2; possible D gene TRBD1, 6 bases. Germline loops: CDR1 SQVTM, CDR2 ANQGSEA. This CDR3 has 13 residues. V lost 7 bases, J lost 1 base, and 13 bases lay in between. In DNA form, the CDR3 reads TGCAGCGGGGTGGACAGCCTTAACTATGGCTACACCTTC. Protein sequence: CSGVDSLNYGYTF. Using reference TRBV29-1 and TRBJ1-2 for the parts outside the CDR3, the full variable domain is SAVISQKPSRDICQRGTSLTIQCQVDSQVTMMFWYRQQPGQSLTLIATANQGSEATYESGFVIDKFPISRPNLTFSTLTVSNMSPEDSSIYLCSGVDSLNYGYTFGSGTRLTVV.

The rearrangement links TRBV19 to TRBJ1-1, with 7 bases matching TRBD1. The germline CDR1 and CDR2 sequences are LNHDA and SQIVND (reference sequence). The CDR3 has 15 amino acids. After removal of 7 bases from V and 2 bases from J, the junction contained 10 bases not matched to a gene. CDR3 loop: CASTTGEGANTEAFF. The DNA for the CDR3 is TGTGCCAGTACCACGGGAGAGGGGGCAAACACTGAAGCTTTCTTT.

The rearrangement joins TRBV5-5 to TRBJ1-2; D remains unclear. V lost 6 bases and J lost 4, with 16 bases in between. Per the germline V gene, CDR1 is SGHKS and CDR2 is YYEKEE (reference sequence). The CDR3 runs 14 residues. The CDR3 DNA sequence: TGTGCCAGCACTAGCTTCGGTGGGCTCTATGGCTACACCTTC. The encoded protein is CASTSFGGLYGYTF.

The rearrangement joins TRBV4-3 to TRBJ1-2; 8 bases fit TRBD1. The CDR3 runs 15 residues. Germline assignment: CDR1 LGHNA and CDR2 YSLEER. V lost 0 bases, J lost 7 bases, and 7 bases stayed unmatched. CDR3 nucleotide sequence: TGCGCCAGCAGCCAAGATAAACAGGGGGGATCTGGCTACACCTTC. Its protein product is CASSQDKQGGSGYTF.

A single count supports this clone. CDR3: CASSPPAGGETQYF. CDR3 DNA sequence: TGTGCCAGCTCACCACCGGCAGGGGGCGAGACCCAGTACTTC. V usage is TRBV18 and J usage is TRBJ2-5, with 8 bases aligning to TRBD1. The CDR3 contains 14 residues. The V and J ends lost 0 bases and 5 bases, in that order; junction bases with no gene match: 2. Germline lookup yields CDR1 KGHSH and CDR2 LQKENI. The complete variable domain, with remaining parts taken from reference TRBV18 and TRBJ2-5, reads NAGVMQNPRHLVRRRGQEARLRCSPMKGHSHVYWYRQLPEEGLKFMVYLQKENIIDESGMPKERFSAEFPKEGPSILRIQQVVRGDSAAYFCASSPPAGGETQYFGPGTRLLVL.

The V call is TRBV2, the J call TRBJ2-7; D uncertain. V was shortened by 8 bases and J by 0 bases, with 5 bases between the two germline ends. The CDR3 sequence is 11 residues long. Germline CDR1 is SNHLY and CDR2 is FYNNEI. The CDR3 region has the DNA TGTGCCAGCTTAAACTCCTACGAGCAGTACTTC. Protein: CASLNSYEQYF.